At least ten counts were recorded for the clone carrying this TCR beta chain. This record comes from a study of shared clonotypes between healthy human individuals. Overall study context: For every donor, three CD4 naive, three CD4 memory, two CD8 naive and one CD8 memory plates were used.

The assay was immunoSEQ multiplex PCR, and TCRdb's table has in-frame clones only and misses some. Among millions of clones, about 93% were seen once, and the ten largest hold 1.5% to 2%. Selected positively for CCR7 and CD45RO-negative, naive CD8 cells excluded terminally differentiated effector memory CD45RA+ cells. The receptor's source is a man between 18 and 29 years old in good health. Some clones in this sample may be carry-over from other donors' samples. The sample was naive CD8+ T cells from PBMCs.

The CDR3: CATALGFNEQFF. In nucleotides, the CDR3 is TGTGCCACCGCTCTGGGGTTTAATGAGCAGTTCTTC. The chain uses TRBV15 and TRBJ2-1; D is unresolved. Trimming pared 8 bases from V and 7 bases from J, leaving 12 bases between. The CDR3 runs to 12 residues. CDR1 is LNHNV and CDR2 is YYDKDF in the germline V gene (reference sequence).